These 24 T cell receptor beta chains were all obtained from the same sample, sequenced in a study of tissue T cells after allogeneic stem cell transplantation. The data were produced by immunoSEQ multiplex PCR, yet TCRdb's version contains in-frame clones alone and is incomplete. The data show more than 45,000 clones, with approximately 70% seen just once and roughly 0.5% held by the top ten. The specimen sequenced was sorted cells pooled from one or two spleens. Receptors were obtained from a pool of C57BL/6 mice in good health.

Of note for this clone: Each gene name is a mouse one. The CDR3 end is not reached by the read, which stops 1 residue before it; the germline J gene fills it in. Other DNA sequences in this specimen translate into the identical CDR3. The chain has TRBV13-1 and TRBJ2-4; 8 bases match TRBD2. The V segment lost 0 bases and the J segment 0 bases; nucleotides outside the gene matches: 0. The CDR3 extends over 15 amino acids. Germline CDR1 is NSHNY and CDR2 is SYGAGN. The CDR3 bases that were read are TGTGCCAGCAGTGATGGGGGGGGCAGTCAAAACACCTTGTAC. This gives the protein CASSDGGGSQNTLY. The entire CDR3 sequence reads CASSDGGGSQNTLYF.

In the case of this clone: The genes are named according to mouse. The read ends 1 residue before the CDR3 terminus; that terminus is restored from the germline J gene. V is TRBV16 and J is TRBJ2-2; 9 bases align to TRBD2. Per the germline V gene, CDR1 is SGHSA and CDR2 is FRNQAP. The junction had 8 bases not matched to a gene; V was cut back by 5 bases and J by 4 bases. This CDR3 region has 16 residues. Here the CDR3 reads CASSLGWGGITGQLYF. Partial CDR3 DNA: TGTGCAAGCAGCCTTGGCTGGGGGGGGATCACCGGGCAGCTCTAC.

For this clone: Mouse gene names and germline throughout. The CDR3 end is not reached by the read, which stops 1 residue before it; the germline J gene fills it in. The chain employs TRBV3 and TRBJ1-4; no definite D call. The CDR3 extends over 15 amino acids. CDR1 SNHLY and CDR2 FYNGKV come from the germline V gene (reference sequence). Trimming pared 1 base from V and 5 bases from J, leaving 11 bases between. The CDR3 sequence is CASSLDPGLNERLFF. The covered CDR3 bases are TGTGCCAGCAGCTTAGATCCAGGCCTAAACGAAAGATTATTT.

Concerning this clone: Gene names and germline refer to mouse. Read data end 1 residue before the CDR3 end; the end is taken from the germline J gene. The chain has TRBV31 and TRBJ2-1, with D perhaps given as TRBD1 or TRBD2 (5 bases each). Trimming cost V 4 bases and J 1 base, with 8 bases left between them. The germline V gene encodes CDR1 GKSSPN and CDR2 SITVG. The CDR3 spans 13 residues. The CDR3 bases that were read are TGTGCCTGGAACCGGGACAACTATGCTGAGCAGTTC. It yields the protein CAWNRDNYAEQF. The whole CDR3 sequence reads CAWNRDNYAEQFF. Drawing the rest from reference TRBV31 and TRBJ2-1, the complete variable domain is AQTIHQWPVAEIKAVGSPLSLGCTIKGKSSPNLYWYWQATGGTLQQLFYSITVGQVESVVQLNLSASRPKDDQFILSTEKLLLSHSGFYLCAWNRDNYAEQFFGPGTRLTVL.

Worth noting for this clone: Gene names and germline refer to mouse. The read terminates 1 residue before the CDR3 end, so the remaining end is supplied by the germline J gene. The V and J genes are TRBV16 and TRBJ1-5, with D uncertain. The CDR3 has 12 amino acids. From germline, CDR1 is SGHSA and CDR2 FRNQAP. V gave up 4 bases and J gave up 4 bases, with 5 bases separating them. The part of the CDR3 DNA that was read is TGTGCAAGCAGCTCACAGAACCAGGCTCCGCTT. Amino acids: CASSSQNQAPL. The full CDR3 reads CASSSQNQAPLF.

This clone showed up just a few times. These gene names are mouse names. The DNA ends 1 residue before the CDR3 does, and the rest of the CDR3 is filled in from the germline J gene. V gene TRBV5 combines with J gene TRBJ2-7; tentatively, D is TRBD2 (6 bases). This CDR3 is 14 amino acids long. CDR1 is LGHNA, CDR2 YNLKQL, per germline (reference sequence). Trimming stripped 2 bases from V and 3 bases from J, with 11 bases between. The DNA read from the CDR3 is TGTGCCAGCAGCCAAACTGGGCCCAACTATGAACAGTAC. Translation: CASSQTGPNYEQY. The entire CDR3 sequence reads CASSQTGPNYEQYF.

Worth noting for this clone: Mouse gene names apply. Read data end 1 residue before the CDR3 end; the end is taken from the germline J gene. V usage is TRBV2 and J usage is TRBJ2-5, with TRBD2 matching over 8 bases. This CDR3 spans 15 amino acids. J gave up 6 bases and V 0 bases, and 5 bases lay outside the gene matches. Germline V gene lookup returns CDR1 LGHNA and CDR2 YSYQKL. The DNA read from the CDR3 is TGTGCCAGCAGCCAAGACTGGGGGGCGAGGGACACCCAGTAC. Translated, it gives CASSQDWGARDTQY. The CDR3 in its entirety is CASSQDWGARDTQYF. The variable domain in full, with the rest retrieved from reference TRBV2 and TRBJ2-5, is DPKIIQKPKYLVAVTGSEKILICEQYLGHNAMYWYRQSAKKPLEFMFSYSYQKLMDNQTASSRFQPQSSKKNHLDLQITALKPDDSATYFCASSQDWGARDTQYFGPGTRLLVL.

With respect to this clone: Germline and genes: mouse. Read coverage stops 1 residue before the CDR3 terminus; the germline J gene supplies the remainder. V and J are TRBV15 and TRBJ1-5; 10 positions agree with TRBD1. CDR3 length equals 15 residues. V was pared by 5 bases and J by 3 bases, with 4 bases of the junction left unmatched. The germline CDR1 and CDR2 sequences are SGHND and FRSKSL. CDR3 bases read: TGTGCCAGCAGTATCCGGGACAGGGGCAACCAGGCTCCGCTT. The encoded protein is CASSIRDRGNQAPL. The CDR3 in full is CASSIRDRGNQAPLF.

As regards this clone: Germline and genes: mouse. The part of the CDR3 DNA that was read is TGTGCTAGCAGTAGATGGGGGGACACCGGGCAGCTCTAC. Its translation: CASSRWGDTGQLY. In full, the CDR3 reads CASSRWGDTGQLYF. The chain uses TRBV17 and TRBJ2-2; 7 positions agree with TRBD2. The read ends 1 residue shy of where the CDR3 ends; the end is completed using the germline J gene. The CDR3 has 14 amino acids. V lost 2 bases to trimming and J lost 3 bases; unmatched junction nucleotides: 0. Germline lookup yields CDR1 MNHDT and CDR2 YYDKIL.

In regard to this clone: Gene names are the mouse ones. The CDR3 is CASSPRANSDYTF. CDR3 bases read: TGTGCCAGCAGCCCTCGTGCAAACTCCGACTACACC. The chain combines TRBV3 with TRBJ1-2; D remains ambiguous. The observed sequence ends 1 residue before the CDR3 terminus, with the missing tail filled in from the germline J gene. Deletions cut 5 bases from V and 0 bases from J, with 7 bases between. The CDR3 runs 13 residues. The germline gives CDR1 SNHLY, CDR2 FYNGKV (reference sequence).

Comments on this clone: Gene labels here are mouse ones. The read comes to an end 1 residue before the CDR3 does, leaving the germline J gene to fill in the end. The chain is built from TRBV12-2 and TRBJ1-1, with D maybe TRBD1 (5 bases). This CDR3 contains 14 residues. Trimming removed 0 bases from V and 0 bases from J, with 7 bases in between. Germline values: CDR1 SGHLS, CDR2 HYDKME. CDR3 DNA (partial): TGTGCCAGCTCTCTCCGGACAACAAACACAGAAGTCTTC. As protein: CASSLRTTNTEVF. The CDR3 reads in full as CASSLRTTNTEVFF.

This clone occurred once. The gene symbols are mouse symbols. The CDR3 extends 1 residue past the end of the read, so its final part is completed from the germline J gene. This chain links TRBV29 with TRBJ2-1; 7 bases match TRBD1. The germline V gene has CDR1 MSHET and CDR2 SYDVDS. The CDR3 contains 15 residues. Germline trimming cut 3 bases from V and 2 bases from J; bases unmatched to any gene: 4. CDR3 amino acids: CASSFSGTDYAEQFF. The part of the CDR3 DNA that was read is TGTGCTAGCAGTTTCTCCGGGACAGACTATGCTGAGCAGTTC.

To note about this clone: Gene names and germline refer to mouse. The read ends 1 residue early relative to the CDR3; the germline J gene fills the gap. The V and J genes are TRBV19 and TRBJ1-4; possibly TRBD1 for D (5 bases). Trimming removed 6 bases at V and 6 bases at J, with 12 bases between. Germline loops: CDR1 FNHDT, CDR2 SITEND (reference sequence). There are 13 residues in the CDR3. CDR3 amino acids: CASTQGRDERLFF. CDR3 DNA, as far as it was read: TGTGCCAGCACCCAGGGAAGAGACGAAAGATTATTT.

On this clone itself: All gene names here are mouse names. With the read ending 1 residue before the CDR3 end, the germline J gene is used to fill in that end. The chain combines TRBV13-2 with TRBJ1-1; TRBD1 matches 7 bases. After removal of 2 bases from V and 3 bases from J, the junction contained 4 bases not matched to a gene. CDR1 NNHNN and CDR2 SYGAGS come from the germline V gene (reference sequence). The CDR3 length is 14 residues. The CDR3 region is CASGERQGYTEVFF. CDR3 DNA (partial): TGTGCCAGCGGTGAGAGACAGGGTTACACAGAAGTCTTC.

Details on this clone: Gene names and germline refer to mouse. The CDR3 extends 1 residue past the end of the read, so its final part is completed from the germline J gene. This chain uses TRBV12-1 with TRBJ2-1, with TRBD2 identical over 9 bases. The V gene end was trimmed by 0 bases and the J gene end by 0 bases; junction bases not matched to a gene: 2. The CDR3 has 16 amino acids. Per the germline V gene, CDR1 is SGHSN and CDR2 is HYEKVE. The CDR3 DNA, read in part, is TGTGCCAGCTCTCTCTGGGGGGGCGCTAACTATGCTGAGCAGTTC. It translates to CASSLWGGANYAEQF. The CDR3, in full, reads CASSLWGGANYAEQFF.

In regard to this clone: The gene names given are mouse names. The CDR3 end is not reached by the read, which stops 1 residue before it; the germline J gene fills it in. The rearrangement joins TRBV31 to TRBJ1-6, with D perhaps matching TRBD1 (6 bases). TRBJ1-6 falls under the ORF class, with uncertain function. Germline-derived CDR1 and CDR2 are GKSSPN and SITVG. This CDR3 spans 14 amino acids. V was cut by 0 bases and J by 5 bases, with 8 bases left in between. CDR3 region: CAWSLRGNNSPLYF. The covered CDR3 bases are TGTGCCTGGAGTCTGAGGGGGAATAATTCGCCCCTCTAC.

This clone showed up just a few times. Genes and germline are mouse. The covered CDR3 bases are TGTGCCAGCAGCTCCCGACAGGGGGACTCCTATGAACAGTAC. It yields the protein CASSSRQGDSYEQY. The whole CDR3 sequence is CASSSRQGDSYEQYF. This chain links TRBV2 with TRBJ2-7, with TRBD1 matching 9 bases. Read coverage stops 1 residue before the CDR3 terminus; the germline J gene supplies the remainder. From germline, CDR1 is LGHNA and CDR2 YSYQKL. The length of the CDR3 is 15 residues. V lost 5 bases to trimming and J lost 0 bases; unmatched junction nucleotides: 5.

A word on this clone: Genes here carry mouse names. Coverage ceases 1 residue before the CDR3 finishes, and the germline J gene fills in the end. The chain uses TRBV13-2 and TRBJ2-1; 8 nucleotides match TRBD2. The trim removed 5 bases at V and 3 bases at J, leaving 4 bases unmatched. Germline CDR1 reads NNHNN; CDR2 reads SYGAGS (reference sequence). The CDR3 runs to 14 residues. The sequenced part of the CDR3 DNA is TGTGCCAGCGGGGGGACTGGTGGCTATGCTGAGCAGTTC. This translates into CASGGTGGYAEQF. The entire CDR3 is CASGGTGGYAEQFF.

A remark on this clone: Mouse germline and gene names are used. The sequence runs out 1 residue before the end of the CDR3; the remainder is reconstructed from the germline J gene. This rearrangement joins TRBV14 to TRBJ1-6; weak D call: TRBD1 (6 bases). TRBJ1-6 carries the ORF label, with uncertain function. V lost 1 base to trimming and J lost 0 bases, with 11 bases between them. The CDR3 extends over 17 amino acids. Germline assignment: CDR1 SGHDT and CDR2 FRDEAV. CDR3 bases read: TGTGCCAGCAGTTTCCTGGGGGCGGATTCCTATAATTCGCCCCTCTAC. It yields the protein CASSFLGADSYNSPLY. The whole CDR3 sequence reads CASSFLGADSYNSPLYF.

Regarding this clone: Mouse gene names apply. Read data end 1 residue before the CDR3 end; the end is taken from the germline J gene. The chain uses TRBV2 and TRBJ2-5; 7 bases fit TRBD2. Unmatched junction bases numbered 3, after V lost 0 bases and J lost 0 bases. CDR1 is LGHNA and CDR2 is YSYQKL in the germline V gene. This CDR3 comprises 16 residues. The DNA read from the CDR3 is TGTGCCAGCAGCCAAGATGGGGGGATTAACCAAGACACCCAGTAC. Amino acids: CASSQDGGINQDTQY. The complete CDR3 sequence is CASSQDGGINQDTQYF.

Worth noting for this clone: Any gene name here is a mouse gene name. The CDR3 end lies 1 residue beyond the end of the read and is filled in from the germline J gene. The chain has TRBV29 and TRBJ2-5; 9 nucleotides line up with TRBD2. Germline V CDR1 and CDR2: MSHET, SYDVDS. Germline trimming cut 3 bases from V and 3 bases from J; bases unmatched to any gene: 1. This CDR3 spans 14 amino acids. CDR3 region: CASSFGTGQDTQYF. Incomplete CDR3 DNA: TGTGCTAGCAGTTTTGGGACTGGGCAAGACACCCAGTAC.

Note on this clone: Gene names and germline match the mouse. The read ends 1 residue early relative to the CDR3; the germline J gene fills the gap. The rearrangement uses TRBV19 and TRBJ1-2; 8 positions agree with TRBD1. Germline CDR1 and CDR2: FNHDT and SITEND (reference sequence). The CDR3 has 13 amino acids. Unmatched junction bases numbered 2, after V lost 7 bases and J lost 0 bases. The CDR3 region is CASGGQANSDYTF. The sequenced CDR3 bases are TGTGCCAGCGGGGGACAGGCAAACTCCGACTACACC.

Of note for this clone: The listed genes are named as in mouse. The read stops 1 residue short of the end of the CDR3; the missing end is completed from the germline J gene. The chain uses TRBV20 and TRBJ1-4; D may be TRBD1 (5 bases). In germline, CDR1 is GFQATS, CDR2 STVNSAI. CDR3 length: 13 residues. The V end was cut by 7 bases, the J end by 3 bases, with 12 bases between. The sequenced CDR3 bases are TGTGGTGTCGGGCCAGGGACCAACGAAAGATTATTT. It translates to CGVGPGTNERLF. The entire CDR3 protein reads CGVGPGTNERLFF.

Remarks on this clone: Gene names refer to mouse genes. Read data end 1 residue before the CDR3 end; the end is taken from the germline J gene. V is TRBV13-2 and J is TRBJ2-4; 14 bases align to TRBD2. Germline V gene lookup returns CDR1 NNHNN and CDR2 SYGAGS (reference sequence). V lost 5 bases to trimming and J lost 2 bases; unmatched junction nucleotides: 4. This CDR3 comprises 16 residues. CDR3 DNA, as far as it was read: TGTGCCAGCGGGGGACTGGGGGGGCGCGATCAAAACACCTTGTAC. This translates into CASGGLGGRDQNTLY. The whole CDR3 sequence reads CASGGLGGRDQNTLYF.